These T cell receptor beta chains were read from a single sample in a study of blood T cell repertoires in COVID-19. Profiling relied on immunoSEQ multiplex PCR, and the TCRdb table lists in-frame clones only, not all of them. This table has around 110,000 clones, approximately 89% appearing once. Sequencing was done on a sample of peripheral blood. The source of these receptors is a man aged 35-49 years with acute or convalescent COVID-19. Both conserved end residues are part of each CDR3. The order of the fields is J gene, D gene, V gene, clone size, CDR3 protein, CDR3 DNA. D genes are given only for firm matches. Size values are once, few and many counts, or a class for expanded clones, and some rows have none.

TRBJ2-2 | . | TRBV11-2 | . | CASSFFHKTTGELFF | TGTGCCAGCAGCTTTTTTCACAAAACCACCGGGGAGCTGTTTTTT
TRBJ1-2 | TRBD1 | TRBV6-5 | few | CASSWDRGIDGYTF | TGTGCCAGCAGCTGGGACAGGGGGATCGATGGCTACACCTTC
TRBJ2-2 | . | TRBV13 | . | CASSSTATGELFF | TGTGCCAGCAGCTCCACAGCAACCGGGGAGCTGTTTTTT
TRBJ2-1 | . | TRBV7-3 | . | CASSPGTDNEQFF | TGTGCCAGCAGCCCGGGGACTGACAATGAGCAGTTCTTC
TRBJ1-3 | TRBD1 | TRBV7-2 | . | CASSWGQGTGNTIYF | TGTGCCAGCAGCTGGGGACAGGGGACCGGAAACACCATATATTTT
TRBJ1-6 | . | TRBV3-1/TRBV3-2 | few | CASSQWQGNSPLHF | TGTGCCAGCAGCCAATGGCAGGGTAATTCACCCCTCCACTTT
TRBJ1-2 | . | TRBV7-9 | . | CASSLGGPYGYTF | TGTGCCAGCAGCTTAGGTGGCCCCTATGGCTACACCTTC
TRBJ2-2 | . | TRBV3-1/TRBV3-2 | . | CASSQVSQSNTGELFF | TGTGCCAGCAGCCAAGTGTCACAATCGAACACCGGGGAGCTGTTTTTT
TRBJ1-2 | . | TRBV5-4 | . | CASSPGNYGYTF | TGTGCCAGCAGTCCAGGGAATTATGGCTACACCTTC
TRBJ2-7 | TRBD2 | TRBV9 | . | CASSPRTSSGYRYEQYF | TGTGCCAGCAGCCCCCGGACTAGCAGTGGGTATAGGTACGAGCAGTACTTC
TRBJ1-1 | TRBD1 | TRBV18 | . | CASSPPGQGKTEAFF | TGTGCCAGCTCACCTCCGGGACAGGGTAAGACTGAAGCTTTCTTT
TRBJ1-3 | . | TRBV5-6 | . | CASSLRGAGNTIYF | TGTGCCAGCAGCTTGCGGGGGGCTGGAAACACCATATATTTT
TRBJ1-4 | . | TRBV3-1/TRBV3-2 | once | CASSQGQLTTNEKLFF | TGTGCCAGCAGCCAAGGACAGTTAACAACTAATGAAAAACTGTTTTTT
TRBJ1-2 | TRBD1 | TRBV5-1 | . | CANSTGQGSVGYTF | TGCGCCAACAGCACGGGACAGGGTTCCGTGGGCTACACCTTC
TRBJ1-2 | TRBD1 | TRBV27 | . | CASSKRKLGQGADGYTF | TGTGCCAGCAGTAAGCGAAAATTAGGACAGGGGGCTGATGGCTACACCTTC
TRBJ1-3 | TRBD1 | TRBV20-1 | . | CSARDRDTIYF | TGCAGTGCTAGGGACAGGGACACCATATATTTT
TRBJ2-3 | . | TRBV18 | . | CASFAGGTDTQYF | TGTGCCAGCTTCGCAGGGGGCACAGATACGCAGTATTTT
TRBJ2-1 | . | TRBV24-1 | . | CATSDKSASRLNEQFF | TGTGCCACCAGTGATAAGTCGGCTAGCCGGTTGAATGAGCAGTTCTTC
TRBJ1-1 | . | TRBV3-1/TRBV3-2 | . | CASTADRSTEAFF | TGTGCCAGCACCGCGGATAGGTCCACTGAAGCTTTCTTT
TRBJ1-1 | TRBD1 | TRBV12-3/TRBV12-4 | . | CATKTGGSAEAFF | TGTGCCACCAAGACAGGGGGCAGTGCTGAAGCTTTCTTT
TRBJ1-5 | TRBD1 | TRBV6-2/TRBV6-3 | . | CASSSDRGRSQPQHF | TGTGCCAGCAGTTCGGACAGGGGAAGAAGTCAGCCCCAGCATTTT
TRBJ1-1 | . | TRBV29-1 | . | CSVGLNTEAFF | TGCAGCGTTGGGCTGAACACTGAAGCTTTCTTT
TRBJ2-1 | . | TRBV4-1 | . | CASSQDFGVGSDEQFF | TGCGCCAGCAGCCAAGATTTCGGGGTGGGATCCGATGAGCAGTTCTTC
TRBJ2-6 | TRBD1 | TRBV5-4 | . | CAASGTGDISGANVLTF | TGTGCCGCATCCGGGACAGGGGACATCTCTGGGGCCAACGTCCTGACTTTC
TRBJ1-6 | TRBD1 | TRBV7-6 | . | CASSLETGDNSPLHF | TGTGCCAGCAGCTTAGAGACAGGGGACAATTCACCCCTCCACTTT
TRBJ1-1 | TRBD1 | TRBV9 | . | CASSVAQLLPGTGNTEAFF | TGTGCCAGCAGCGTAGCCCAGCTACTACCGGGGACAGGGAACACTGAAGCTTTCTTT
TRBJ2-5 | . | TRBV10-3 | . | CAIRDLANQETQYF | TGTGCCATCAGGGATCTAGCGAATCAAGAGACCCAGTACTTC
TRBJ1-2 | TRBD1 | TRBV29-1 | . | CSVEVSTGGGYGYTF | TGCAGCGTTGAAGTCTCGACAGGGGGCGGTTATGGCTACACCTTC
TRBJ1-1 | . | TRBV19 | . | CASTTGNTEAFF | TGTGCCAGTACCACAGGGAACACTGAAGCTTTCTTT
TRBJ2-3 | TRBD2 | TRBV30 | once | CAWGLAGGRTDTQYF | TGTGCCTGGGGACTAGCGGGAGGGAGGACAGATACGCAGTATTTT
TRBJ1-1 | . | TRBV3-1/TRBV3-2 | . | CASSQGVMFSPEAFF | TGTGCCAGCAGCCAAGGCGTGATGTTTTCTCCCGAAGCTTTCTTT
TRBJ2-3 | . | TRBV4-3 | . | CASSQDPLAPDSSTDTQYF | TGCGCCAGCAGCCAAGATCCGCTAGCGCCCGACTCTAGCACAGATACGCAGTATTTT
TRBJ1-1 | . | TRBV6-5 | . | CASNGVGGRNTEAFF | TGTGCCAGCAACGGGGTGGGGGGACGGAACACTGAAGCTTTCTTT
TRBJ1-5 | TRBD1 | TRBV2 | . | CASSDRGVTPQHF | TGTGCCAGCAGCGACAGGGGAGTTACGCCCCAGCATTTT
TRBJ1-4 | . | TRBV25-1 | . | CASSETRGGGTNEKLFF | TGTGCCAGCAGTGAAACCCGGGGGGGAGGCACTAATGAAAAACTGTTTTTT
TRBJ2-3 | . | TRBV6-5 | . | CAERAGSTDTQYF | TGTGCTGAGAGGGCGGGGAGCACAGATACGCAGTATTTT
TRBJ2-1 | TRBD1 | TRBV7-3 | . | CASSLTGQGASNEQFF | TGTGCCAGCAGCTTAACGGGACAGGGGGCCTCGAATGAGCAGTTCTTC
TRBJ1-2 | TRBD1 | TRBV4-1 | . | CASSQDTTGYGIYGYTF | TGCGCCAGCAGCCAAGACACGACAGGGTATGGCATCTATGGCTACACCTTC